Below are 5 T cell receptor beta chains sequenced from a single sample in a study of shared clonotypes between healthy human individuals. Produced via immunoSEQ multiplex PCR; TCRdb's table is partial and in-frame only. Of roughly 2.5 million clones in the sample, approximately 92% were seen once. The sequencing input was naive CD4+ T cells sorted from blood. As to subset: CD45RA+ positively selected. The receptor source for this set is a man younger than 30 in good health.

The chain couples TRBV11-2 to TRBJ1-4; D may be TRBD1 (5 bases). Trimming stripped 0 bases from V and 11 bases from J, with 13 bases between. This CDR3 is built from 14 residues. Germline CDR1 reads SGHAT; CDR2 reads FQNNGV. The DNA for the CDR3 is TGTGCCAGCAGCTTAGAGACGGGCCGGGGGAAACTGTTTTTT. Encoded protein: CASSLETGRGKLFF.

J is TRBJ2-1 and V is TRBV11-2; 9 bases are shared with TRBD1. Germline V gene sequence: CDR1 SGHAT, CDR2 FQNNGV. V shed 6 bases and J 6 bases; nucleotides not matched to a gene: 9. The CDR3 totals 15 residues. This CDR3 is CASSPGTGTGNEQFF. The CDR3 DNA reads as TGTGCCAGCAGTCCCGGGACAGGGACTGGCAATGAGCAGTTCTTC.

CDR3 bases: TGCGCCAGCAGCTCTGGACAGACTCCCATGAACACTGAAGCTTTCTTT. The encoded protein is CASSSGQTPMNTEAFF. The J gene is TRBJ1-1, the V gene TRBV5-1; the D gene is possibly TRBD1 (6 bases). With 3 bases removed from V and 0 bases from J, the gap between germline ends came to 15 bases. CDR3 size: 16 residues. The germline V gene encodes CDR1 SGHRS and CDR2 YFSETQ.

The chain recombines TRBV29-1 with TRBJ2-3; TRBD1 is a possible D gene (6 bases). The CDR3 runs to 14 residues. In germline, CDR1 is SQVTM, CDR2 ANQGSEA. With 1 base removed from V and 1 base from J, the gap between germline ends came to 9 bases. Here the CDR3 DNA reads TGCAGCGTTGAAGCAGGGGTACGCACAGATACGCAGTATTTT. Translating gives CSVEAGVRTDTQYF.

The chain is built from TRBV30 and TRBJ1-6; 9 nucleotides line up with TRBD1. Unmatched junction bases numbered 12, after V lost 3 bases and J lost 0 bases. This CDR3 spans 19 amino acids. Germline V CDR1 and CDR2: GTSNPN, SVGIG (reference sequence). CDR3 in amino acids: CAWRPGQGSIASYNSPLHF. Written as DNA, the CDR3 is TGTGCCTGGAGACCCGGACAGGGGTCAATCGCCTCCTATAATTCACCCCTCCACTTT.